The following is a T cell receptor (beta chain) sequence with its context. A sample-barcoded 5' primer and a J-beta primer mix were used in a second PCR of roughly 7 to 11 cycles. Via MiXCR, TCRdb re-called the 5' RACE reads, giving one row per CDR3 protein. The table lists approximately 2,000,000 distinct CDR3 sequences, about 39% of them singletons. The entry originates in a study of blood T cells in healthy people across ages. The CDR3 is 13 amino acids. Trimming pared 3 bases from V and 5 bases from J, leaving 10 bases between. The chain carries TRBV12-3 or TRBV12-4 and TRBJ1-1; D is ambiguous. This TCR came from a human donor in good health. The sequenced sample was blood. The CDR3 sequence is CASSFVIGTEAFF. CDR3 DNA sequence: TGTGCCAGCAGTTTTGTTATAGGAACTGAAGCTTTCTTT.